Listed below are T cell receptor beta chains from one sample, sequenced in a study of cytomegalovirus exposure and HLA in healthy donors. Using immunoSEQ multiplex PCR, the repertoire was profiled, and TCRdb retains in-frame clones only, with some absent. Seen here are some 150,000 clones, 80% observed once, and the top ten hold more than 10%. The sequenced material came from PBMCs. The receptors were gathered from a man aged 25-45 years in good health and CMV-seropositive. The CDR3 runs from the conserved cysteine through the conserved F or W. Some rows mark clone size as missing; the rest say once, few, many or name a class of expanded clone.

TRBJ2-3 NA TRBV5-4 CASSPFFNGRGDTQYF
TRBJ1-1 NA TRBV27 CASSFSRGRVGTEAFF
TRBJ2-7 NA TRBV5-1 CASSGGLAGGSYEQYF
TRBJ2-5 few TRBV5-1 CASSPGTVEETQYF
TRBJ2-4 few TRBV11-2 CASSLGGSGRAAANIQYF
TRBJ2-1 NA TRBV27 CASSLAPDQQFF
TRBJ1-5 once TRBV19 CASSIGTGGNQPQHF
TRBJ2-2 few TRBV27 CASSIGTGVNTGELFF
TRBJ2-1 NA TRBV9 CASSVSGQGINEQFF
TRBJ2-7 once TRBV7-9 CSSSLRGYEQYF
TRBJ2-3 NA TRBV7-9 CSSSFWGPDTDTQYF
TRBJ2-7 NA TRBV28 CASSLSDRGGPRAEQYF
TRBJ2-3 NA TRBV5-1 CASSAGGGMDTQYF
TRBJ1-1 NA TRBV10-3 CAISPATGETEAFF
TRBJ2-7 NA TRBV7-2 CATRGAEYEQYF
TRBJ1-5 NA TRBV25-1 CASSEWANQPQHF
TRBJ2-5 NA TRBV14 CASSQDIAGIQETQYF
TRBJ2-1 NA TRBV7-6 CASRGSGTYNEQFF
TRBJ2-2 NA TRBV6-4 CASSAQGGLGTGELFF
TRBJ1-2 NA TRBV6-5 CASSYSQAPYGYTF
TRBJ2-3 few TRBV29-1 CSVDTGLITDTQYF
TRBJ2-1 NA TRBV5-6 CASSLRREYAYNEQFF
TRBJ1-4 NA TRBV6-1 CASSDGYRERLFF
TRBJ2-3 NA TRBV10-3 CAIRTSGRSATDTQYF
TRBJ1-1 NA TRBV29-1 CSVVSRQGAGEAFF
TRBJ1-2 NA TRBV27 CASSPPGQVRGYTF
TRBJ2-7 NA TRBV28 CASRTGRILEQYF
TRBJ1-1 few TRBV29-1 CSVGQAEAFF
TRBJ2-1 NA TRBV9 CASSVEGAALNEQFF
TRBJ1-4 NA TRBV5-4 CASSLGQTTNEKLFF
TRBJ2-2 once TRBV5-1 CASSLSTSSAGELFF
TRBJ1-5 once TRBV4-1 CASSQEVGAGGRQPQHF
TRBJ1-1 few TRBV18 CASSGNEAFF
TRBJ2-3 NA TRBV2 CASSNQGGTDTQYF
TRBJ1-3 NA TRBV10-1 CASSGGSGNTIYF
TRBJ1-1 NA TRBV30 CAWDRQGDTEAFF
TRBJ1-1 once TRBV5-1 CASSQTGWGEDTEAFF
TRBJ1-5 few TRBV15 CATSNRLTGQPQHF
TRBJ1-5 NA TRBV19 CASSMQGVNSNQPQHF
TRBJ2-5 NA TRBV27 CASSLLGLAGAQETQYF
TRBJ2-7 few TRBV27 CASSPGTSPTYEQYF
TRBJ2-7 once TRBV11-2 CASSLESGQNYEQYF